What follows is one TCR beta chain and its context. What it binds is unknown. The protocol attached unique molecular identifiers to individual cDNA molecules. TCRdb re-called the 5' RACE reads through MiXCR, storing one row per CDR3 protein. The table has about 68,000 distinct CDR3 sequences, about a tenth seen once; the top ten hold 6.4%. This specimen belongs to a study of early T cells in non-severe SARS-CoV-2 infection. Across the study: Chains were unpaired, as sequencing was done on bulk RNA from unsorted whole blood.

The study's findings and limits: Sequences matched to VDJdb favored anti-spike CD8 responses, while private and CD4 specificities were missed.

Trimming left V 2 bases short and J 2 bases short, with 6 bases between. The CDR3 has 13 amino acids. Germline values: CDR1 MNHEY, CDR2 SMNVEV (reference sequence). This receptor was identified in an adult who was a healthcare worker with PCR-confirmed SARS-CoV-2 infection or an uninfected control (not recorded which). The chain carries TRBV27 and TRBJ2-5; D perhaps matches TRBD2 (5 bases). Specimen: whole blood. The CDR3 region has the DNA TGTGCCAGCAGTTTACGGGGTCAAGAGACCCAGTACTTC. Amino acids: CASSLRGQETQYF.